Given below is one T cell receptor (beta chain) in context. Naive CD8 isolation took CD45RO-negative cells positively selected for CCR7 and excluded terminally differentiated effector memory CD45RA+ cells. The ends were cut back, 2 bases at V and 1 base at J, with 9 bases in the middle. The CDR3 totals 15 residues. Germline CDR1 reads LNHDA; CDR2 reads SQIVND (reference sequence). The data belong to a study of shared clonotypes between healthy human individuals. Per the authors' pipeline: Junction-only immunoSEQ sequences carried no quality scores, so filtering differed. The assay was immunoSEQ multiplex PCR, and TCRdb's table has in-frame clones only and misses some. V and J calls and clone size are given by that table; D and trimming were obtained from the DNA. Here the sample spans approximately 2,000,000 clones, 93% being singletons.

The TCR originated in a man aged 18 to 35 in good health. Some clones in this sample may be carry-over from other donors' samples. Sequencing was performed on naive CD8+ T cells from PBMCs. This chain connects TRBV19 to TRBJ2-1; perhaps TRBD2 as D (6 bases). CDR3 amino acids: CASSIYSGSYNEQFF. DNA of the CDR3: TGTGCCAGTAGTATATATAGCGGATCCTACAATGAGCAGTTCTTC.